The 11 T cell receptor beta chains presented below share a single source sample, sequenced in a study of cytomegalovirus exposure and HLA in healthy donors. It was with 60 Vbeta and 13 Jbeta primers that the PCR ran. Data came from immunoSEQ multiplex PCR; TCRdb stores just in-frame clones and leaves some out. This table holds about 130,000 clones, roughly 75% found once. What was sequenced was PBMCs. The receptor set was obtained from a young man in good health and CMV-seropositive.

This clone has just one count. The V gene is TRBV27, the J gene TRBJ2-2; a weak D match, TRBD2 (5 bases). There are 16 residues in the CDR3. CDR1 and CDR2 (germline): MNHEY, SMNVEV (reference sequence). The germline V and J ends were trimmed by 0 bases and 4 bases, with 12 bases remaining between them. The CDR3 DNA sequence: TGTGCCAGCAGTTTATCGGTGGGAGTGATCACCGGGGAGCTGTTTTTT. This gives the protein CASSLSVGVITGELFF.

V usage is TRBV5-1 and J usage is TRBJ1-4; D gene unclear. The germline V gene has CDR1 SGHRS and CDR2 YFSETQ. This CDR3 has 16 amino acids. Trimming took 2 bases from V and 0 from J, leaving 11 bases between them. The CDR3 DNA is TGCGCCAGCAGCTTAGCTACGTCTTCAACTAATGAAAAACTGTTTTTT. It is translated as CASSLATSSTNEKLFF.

The J gene is TRBJ2-5, the V gene TRBV7-3; D is possibly TRBD2 (6 bases). CDR1 SGHTA and CDR2 FQGTGA come from the germline V gene. The CDR3 covers 13 residues. V was pared by 3 bases and J by 5 bases, with 10 bases between. DNA for the CDR3: TGTGCCAGCAGCTTTGGGGCGGGGGAGACCCAGTACTTC. This sequence encodes CASSFGAGETQYF.

The rearrangement joins TRBV21-1 to TRBJ2-7; the table names TRBD1, a call not compared with the DNA. TRBV21-1 is an annotated pseudogene. This CDR3 has 14 amino acids. CDR3 sequence (DNA): TGTGCCAGCAGCAAAGAAAGGAAACAGGGAGAGCAGTACTTC. This codes for CASSKERKQGEQYF.

The V call is TRBV29-1, the J call TRBJ2-5, with D unclear. The CDR3 runs to 11 residues. Germline V gene lookup returns CDR1 SQVTM and CDR2 ANQGSEA. CDR3 in DNA: TGCAGTCTTCGACAATCAGAGACCCAGTACTTC. Protein sequence: CSLRQSETQYF.

The genes are TRBV28 and TRBJ1-2, with 8 bases aligning to TRBD1. The CDR3 length is 14 residues. With 6 bases clipped from V and 4 bases from J, the junction kept 7 bases outside the gene matches. CDR1 is MDHEN and CDR2 is SYDVKM in the germline V gene. CDR3 bases: TGTGCCAGCAGGACACCGGGACAGGCCTATGGCTACACCTTC. It codes for CASRTPGQAYGYTF.

The rearrangement joins TRBV19 to TRBJ1-1; 7 bases map to TRBD1. The J segment lost 4 bases and the V segment lost 6 bases, leaving 8 bases of the junction unmatched. The CDR3 loop spans 14 amino acids. Germline-derived CDR1 and CDR2 are LNHDA and SQIVND (reference sequence). The CDR3 is CASRPGDRATEAFF. The CDR3 bases are TGTGCCAGTAGACCAGGCGACAGGGCCACTGAAGCTTTCTTT.

The V gene is TRBV6-5, the J gene TRBJ2-5; TRBD1 might be the D (6 bases). CDR1 and CDR2 (germline): MNHEY, SVGAGI. Deletions cut 5 bases from V and 7 bases from J, with 14 bases between. This CDR3 has 13 residues. The DNA of the CDR3 is TGTGCCAGCAGTCCCCCAGGGGTGGGGACCCAGTACTTC. This gives the protein CASSPPGVGTQYF.

The chain is built from TRBV29-1 and TRBJ2-7; 9 nucleotides line up with TRBD2. CDR1 and CDR2 from the germline V gene are SQVTM and ANQGSEA. This CDR3 is built from 14 residues. The junction had 5 bases not matched to a gene; V was cut back by 5 bases and J by 0 bases. This CDR3 is CSVSLSGSSYEQYF. The CDR3 nucleotides are TGCAGCGTTTCCCTTAGCGGGAGCTCCTACGAGCAGTACTTC.

V gene TRBV27 combines with J gene TRBJ2-5; 7 bases agree with TRBD1. CDR1 and CDR2 from the germline V gene are MNHEY and SMNVEV (reference sequence). Trimming cost V 3 bases and J 3 bases; bases outside gene matches: 4. The CDR3 is made up of 14 amino acids. The DNA for the CDR3 is TGTGCCAGCAGTTTTAGACAGGGAAAAGAGACCCAGTACTTC. Translated: CASSFRQGKETQYF.

Turning to this clone: At the DNA level, this CDR3 is encoded by other sequences in the same sample as well. This chain connects TRBV27 to TRBJ2-1; 7 bases agree with TRBD1. The V gene end was trimmed by 2 bases and the J gene end by 6 bases; junction bases not matched to a gene: 1. CDR1 and CDR2 from the germline V gene are MNHEY and SMNVEV (reference sequence). The CDR3 has 13 amino acids. The CDR3 protein is CASSLGTVNEQFF. CDR3 sequence (DNA): TGTGCCAGCAGTTTAGGGACAGTCAATGAGCAGTTCTTC.